What follows describes a single TCR beta chain. The protocol was immunoSEQ multiplex PCR, while the TCRdb copy is restricted to in-frame clones and leaves out a portion. The sample contains 65,000 to 85,000 clones, under 90% of which appear only once. This entry belongs to a study of OX40 agonist ivuxolimab in advanced cancers. Study context: In this cohort, patients received ivuxolimab, an agonistic anti-OX40 (CD134) antibody. Prior anti-PD-1, anti-PD-L1 or anti-CTLA-4 therapy did not bar entry, and more than 35% had some.

The CDR3 runs to 20 residues. Germline CDR1 is ENHRY and CDR2 is SYGVKD. The trim removed 8 bases at V and 0 bases at J, leaving 21 bases unmatched. The source was CD4+ or CD8+ T cells sorted from blood, collected in a trial of the OX40 agonist ivuxolimab. The source of this sequence is an adult with an advanced solid tumor such as melanoma, head and neck, liver or kidney cancer. The chain carries TRBV10-3 and TRBJ1-2; 10 bases are a match to TRBD1. The CDR3 spells CAIRPSGTGASTPANYGYTF. In DNA, the CDR3 is TGTGCCATCCGACCGAGTGGGACAGGGGCCTCAACCCCCGCTAACTATGGCTACACCTTC.